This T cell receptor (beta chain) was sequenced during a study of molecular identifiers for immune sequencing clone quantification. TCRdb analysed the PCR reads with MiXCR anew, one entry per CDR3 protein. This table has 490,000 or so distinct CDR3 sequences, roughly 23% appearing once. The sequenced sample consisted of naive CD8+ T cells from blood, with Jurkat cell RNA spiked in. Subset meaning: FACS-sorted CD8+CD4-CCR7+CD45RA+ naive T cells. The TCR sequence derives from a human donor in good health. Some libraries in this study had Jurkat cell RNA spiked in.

CDR3 nucleotide sequence: TGTGCCAGCAGTTTAGAGGGGACTAGGACCTACGAGCAGTACTTC. Its translation: CASSLEGTRTYEQYF. The chain couples TRBV12-3 or TRBV12-4 to TRBJ2-7; TRBD2 matches at 8 bases. The CDR3 runs to 15 residues. Trimming removed 1 base from V and 2 bases from J; junction bases left unmatched: 4.